A selection of T cell receptor beta chains follows, all from one sample in a study of response to subunit inactivated influenza vaccine. TCRdb processed the RT-PCR reads anew with MiXCR; each CDR3 protein has one entry. Among a few hundred thousand distinct CDR3 sequences listed, 11% to 15% were seen once. The sequencing here drew on PBMCs from blood, taken approximately 12 days after vaccination. All receptors come from a man between 45 and 60 years old who received an inactivated influenza vaccine. Both conserved end residues are part of each CDR3. The order of the fields is V gene, D gene, J gene, clone size, CDR3 protein, CDR3 DNA. A D gene is named only where the DNA matches it firmly. Clone size is not always given. Where it is, it says once, few, many or a class for expanded clones.

TRBV5-1	NA	TRBJ1-4	few	CASSLRQPNEKLFF	TGCGCCAGCAGCTTGCGGCAGCCGAATGAAAAACTGTTTTTT
TRBV6-5	NA	TRBJ1-5	few	CASSYGIMGLANQPQHF	TGTGCCAGCAGTTACGGGATTATGGGCCTCGCCAATCAGCCCCAGCATTTT
TRBV20-1	NA	TRBJ1-5	NA	CSARWGVSTYQPQHF	TGCAGTGCTAGATGGGGAGTCTCCACGTATCAGCCCCAGCATTTT
TRBV20-1	NA	TRBJ2-7	NA	CSAREPRVRGTYEQYF	TGCAGTGCTAGAGAACCCAGGGTCCGGGGGACCTACGAGCAGTACTTC
TRBV10-3	TRBD1	TRBJ2-7	NA	CAISDAGTGEAEQYF	TGTGCCATCAGTGATGCCGGGACAGGAGAAGCCGAGCAGTACTTC
TRBV5-1	TRBD1	TRBJ2-1	many	CASSLVSGGDEQFF	TGCGCCAGCAGCTTGGTTTCAGGGGGAGATGAGCAGTTCTTC
TRBV12-3/TRBV12-4	TRBD1	TRBJ2-5	many	CASGQDNQKTQYF	TGTGCCAGCGGACAGGATAACCAAAAGACCCAGTACTTC
TRBV6-1	NA	TRBJ1-1	few	CASSEGPLNTEAFF	TGTGCCAGCAGTGAGGGGCCACTGAACACTGAAGCTTTCTTT
TRBV3-1	TRBD1	TRBJ2-3	NA	CASSLRQGTGTQYF	TGTGCCAGCAGCCTCCGACAGGGTACGGGTACGCAGTATTTT
TRBV9	TRBD1	TRBJ2-7	few	CASSVGRQGLGEQYF	TGTGCCAGCAGCGTTGGGAGACAGGGTTTGGGCGAGCAGTACTTC
TRBV20-1	NA	TRBJ1-1	NA	CSARTTYGRNTEAFF	TGCAGTGCTAGAACAACTTACGGCAGGAACACTGAAGCTTTCTTT
TRBV12-3/TRBV12-4	TRBD1	TRBJ1-1	NA	CASITDRVSLF	TGTGCCAGCATAACGGACAGGGTCTCTCTCTTT
TRBV13	NA	TRBJ2-7	few	CASSSTGGSSYEQYF	TGTGCCAGCAGCTCAACAGGAGGTAGCTCCTACGAGCAGTACTTC
TRBV27	TRBD1	TRBJ1-6	few	CASSLLATGGSSYNSPLHF	TGTGCCAGCAGTTTATTAGCGACAGGGGGCAGCTCCTATAATTCACCCCTCCACTTT
TRBV7-9	NA	TRBJ2-1	NA	CASSLALSPNEQFF	TGTGCCAGCAGCTTAGCCCTTTCCCCCAATGAGCAGTTCTTC
TRBV20-1	TRBD1	TRBJ1-2	NA	CSARARRRQGYGYTF	TGCAGTGCTAGAGCTCGGCGGAGACAGGGATACGGCTACACCTTC
TRBV19	TRBD1	TRBJ2-1	NA	CASTSQGGTGVNEQFF	TGTGCCAGTACTTCCCAGGGGGGGACAGGGGTCAATGAGCAGTTCTTC
TRBV30	TRBD2	TRBJ2-3	NA	CAWEPGLPTDTQYF	TGTGCCTGGGAACCGGGACTACCCACAGATACGCAGTATTTT
TRBV12-3/TRBV12-4	NA	TRBJ1-3	NA	CASSLIDRGIPLITSGNTIYF	TGTGCCAGCAGTTTAATCGATCGGGGCATCCCCCTTATAACCTCTGGAAACACCATATATTTT
TRBV7-2	NA	TRBJ2-4	NA	CASSLAPGKNIQYF	TGTGCCAGCAGCTTAGCTCCAGGGAAAAACATTCAGTACTTC
TRBV4-3	NA	TRBJ2-5	once	CASSQGTQETQYF	TGCGCCAGCAGCCAAGGAACCCAAGAGACCCAGTACTTC
TRBV24-1	NA	TRBJ2-7	few	CATSDPRGLSYEQYF	TGTGCCACCAGTGATCCCAGGGGATTGAGCTACGAGCAGTACTTC
TRBV7-2	TRBD2	TRBJ2-7	few	CASRRIGTSGDPKYF	TGTGCCAGCAGGCGAATCGGGACTAGCGGGGATCCCAAGTACTTC
TRBV10-3	TRBD2	TRBJ2-7	NA	CAINDPGLAGNEQYF	TGTGCCATCAATGATCCGGGACTAGCGGGAAACGAGCAGTACTTC
TRBV18	NA	TRBJ1-2	few	CASSPKTAERGYTF	TGTGCCAGCTCACCCAAAACGGCCGAGAGAGGCTACACCTTC
TRBV7-2	NA	TRBJ1-6	many	CASSLQAASYNSPLHF	TGTGCCAGCAGCTTACAGGCTGCATCCTATAATTCACCCCTCCACTTT
TRBV7-2	TRBD1	TRBJ2-5	few	CASSSGARDRGRF	TGTGCCAGCAGCTCAGGGGCCAGGGACAGGGGGCGGTTC
TRBV7-8	TRBD2	TRBJ2-5	few	CASTTRGVASGGANF	TGTGCCAGCACCACTAGAGGAGTGGCTAGCGGGGGGGCAAACTTC
TRBV12-3/TRBV12-4	NA	TRBJ2-7	NA	CASSTPGQTYEQYF	TGTGCCAGCAGCACCCCCGGACAGACCTACGAGCAGTACTTC
TRBV7-2	NA	TRBJ2-7	NA	CASSLFSTPYEQYF	TGTGCCAGCAGCTTATTTTCTACTCCCTACGAGCAGTACTTC
TRBV18	NA	TRBJ2-1	few	CASSPGRGREDNEQFF	TGTGCCAGCTCACCTGGGAGGGGGCGCGAGGACAATGAGCAGTTCTTC